The text below deals with one TCR beta chain. Its antigen is still unknown. The data were produced by immunoSEQ multiplex PCR, yet TCRdb's version contains in-frame clones alone and is incomplete. The sample consists of 60,000 or so clones, under 95% of them appearing once. This entry is derived from a study of graft-versus-host responses after intestinal transplantation. Study as a whole: Recipients across the board were started on anti-thymocyte globulin induction, then kept on tacrolimus and steroids for two to three years. Study conclusions and caveats: There were GvH clones found in recipient marrow, and some of them appeared first in ileum or blood. When patients had graft-donor T cell macrochimerism, their allografts held high graft-versus-host to host-versus-graft clonal ratios. With peak circulating GvH clone levels came an association with early post-transplant HvG declines.

The CDR3 totals 14 residues. CDR1 and CDR2 (germline): SGHRS, YFSETQ. V gave up 0 bases and J gave up 1 base, with 5 bases separating them. The sequenced sample was PBMCs, obtained around 120 days after intestinal transplantation. V usage is TRBV5-1 and J usage is TRBJ2-1; D is uncertain. This clonotype was sampled from a human patient who received an intestinal transplant, so some T cells may come from the graft donor. The CDR3 is CASSLDESYNEQFF. The CDR3 DNA follows: TGCGCCAGCAGCTTGGACGAATCCTACAATGAGCAGTTCTTC.